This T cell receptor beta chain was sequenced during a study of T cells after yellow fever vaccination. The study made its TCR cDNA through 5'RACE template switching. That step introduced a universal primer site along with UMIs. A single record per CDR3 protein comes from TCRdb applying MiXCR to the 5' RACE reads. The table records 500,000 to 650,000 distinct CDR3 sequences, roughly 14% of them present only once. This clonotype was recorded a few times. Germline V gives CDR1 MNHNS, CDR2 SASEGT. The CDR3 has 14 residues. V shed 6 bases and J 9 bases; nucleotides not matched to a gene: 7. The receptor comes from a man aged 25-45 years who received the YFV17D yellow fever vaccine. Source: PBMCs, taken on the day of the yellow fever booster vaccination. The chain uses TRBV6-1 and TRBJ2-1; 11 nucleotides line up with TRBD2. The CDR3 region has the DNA TGTGCCAGCAGCAAGACTAGCGGGAAGCGTGAGCAGTTCTTC. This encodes CASSKTSGKREQFF.